The 27 T cell receptor beta chains presented below share a single source sample, sequenced in a study of chemoradiotherapy in HPV16-positive cancers. Data came from immunoSEQ multiplex PCR; TCRdb stores just in-frame clones and leaves some out. The sample comprises about 10,000 clones, around 71% of which are singletons, and 9.1% rests with the top ten. Sample collection occurred from a patient who underwent chemoradiotherapy. These receptors were obtained from a human donor with HPV-associated anogenital cancer.

This chain uses TRBV7-8 with TRBJ1-3; D possibly corresponds to TRBD1 (5 bases). The CDR3 is made up of 16 amino acids. The germline CDR1 and CDR2 sequences are SGHVS and FQNEAQ. Trimming removed 3 bases from V and 8 bases from J, with 20 bases in between. CDR3 in amino acids: CASSFDMGGKGYTIYF. The CDR3, as DNA: TGTGCCAGCAGCTTCGACATGGGGGGGAAGGGGTACACCATATATTTT.

This clone was detected once. The chain joins TRBV28 to TRBJ2-1, with no clear D. The CDR3 has 13 amino acids. V dropped 2 bases and J dropped 10 bases, with 12 bases sitting between them. Germline assignment: CDR1 MDHEN and CDR2 SYDVKM. CDR3 amino acids: CASSLVSVPEQFF. The CDR3 DNA reads as TGTGCCAGCAGTTTAGTTTCGGTCCCCGAGCAGTTCTTC. Combining the CDR3 with reference TRBV28 and TRBJ2-1 gives the whole variable domain DVKVTQSSRYLVKRTGEKVFLECVQDMDHENMFWYRQDPGLGLRLIYFSYDVKMKEKGDIPEGYSVSREKKERFSLILESASTNQTSMYLCASSLVSVPEQFFGPGTRLTVL.

This chain uses TRBV30 with TRBJ2-3, with D uncertain. The ends were cut back, 8 bases at V and 0 bases at J, with 12 bases in the middle. Germline V gene sequence: CDR1 GTSNPN, CDR2 SVGIG (reference sequence). The CDR3 is 13 residues long. CDR3 in amino acids: CAAHAASTDTQYF. The CDR3 coding sequence is TGTGCCGCCCATGCCGCTAGCACAGATACGCAGTATTTT.

This rearrangement joins TRBV30 to TRBJ2-7; possibly TRBD1 for D (6 bases). The CDR3 has 16 amino acids. Germline CDR1 is GTSNPN and CDR2 is SVGIG (reference sequence). Trimming stripped 0 bases from V and 6 bases from J, with 21 bases between. For the CDR3, the DNA is TGTGCCTGGAGTGTACGGGGACAACGTCCCCTTGGCGAGCAGTACTTC. It codes for CAWSVRGQRPLGEQYF. The entire variable domain, with the rest obtained from reference TRBV30 and TRBJ2-7, is as follows: SQTIHQWPATLVQPVGSPLSLECTVEGTSNPNLYWYRQAAGRGLQLLFYSVGIGQISSEVPQNLSASRPQDRQFILSSKKLLLSDSGFYLCAWSVRGQRPLGEQYFGPGTRLTVT.

In this sample, this clone turned up a few times. This chain links TRBV12-5 with TRBJ2-7; 7 bases match TRBD1. Germline V lookup: CDR1 LGHNT, CDR2 FRNRAP. This CDR3 comprises 13 residues. V trimming: 5 bases; J trimming: 1 base; junction bases outside the gene matches: 2. The CDR3 nucleotides read TGTGCTAGTGGTGTGACAGGGTCCTACGAGCAGTACTTC. It specifies CASGVTGSYEQYF.

The V call is TRBV11-2, the J call TRBJ1-2; D is undetermined. The V gene lost 0 bases and the J gene lost 7 bases, with 9 bases spanning the gap. The V gene's germline CDR1 is SGHAT and CDR2 FQNNGV. The CDR3 has 13 residues. The CDR3 bases are TGTGCCAGCAGCTTAGACAGGAGGGTTGGCTACACCTTC. Its protein product is CASSLDRRVGYTF.

The chain links TRBV30 to TRBJ1-6; 10 nucleotides align to TRBD1. CDR3 size: 14 residues. Germline values: CDR1 GTSNPN, CDR2 SVGIG (reference sequence). V trimming: 3 bases; J trimming: 9 bases; junction bases outside the gene matches: 5. The CDR3 nucleotides read TGTGCCTGGAGGGGACAGGGGCACGGTTCACCCCTCCACTTT. It specifies CAWRGQGHGSPLHF.

The V gene is TRBV5-1, the J gene TRBJ2-2; 8 bases are shared with TRBD1. The CDR3 is made up of 15 amino acids. Germline trimming cut 0 bases from V and 4 bases from J; bases unmatched to any gene: 2. CDR1 SGHRS and CDR2 YFSETQ come from the germline V gene. The CDR3 DNA reads TGCGCCAGCAGCTTGGGTACAGGGGGCACCGGGGAGCTGTTTTTT. Its protein is CASSLGTGGTGELFF.

J is TRBJ2-7 and V is TRBV28, with 7 nucleotides matching TRBD2. Germline CDR1 and CDR2: MDHEN and SYDVKM. This CDR3 has 14 amino acids. V trimming: 2 bases; J trimming: 2 bases; junction bases outside the gene matches: 3. The CDR3 DNA reads as TGTGCCAGCAGTTTACGGGGGACTACCTACGAGCAGTACTTC. The encoded protein is CASSLRGTTYEQYF.

This clone was recorded only once. The chain employs TRBV7-9 and TRBJ2-5; TRBD1 is a possible D gene (5 bases). Germline V lookup: CDR1 SEHNR, CDR2 FQNEAQ (reference sequence). Trimming removed 1 base from V and 5 bases from J, with 14 bases in between. This CDR3 region has 15 residues. CDR3 region: CASSLVAGPRETQYF. CDR3 DNA: TGTGCCAGCAGCTTAGTGGCAGGGCCAAGGGAGACCCAGTACTTC.

This rearrangement joins TRBV15 to TRBJ2-7; 11 bases align to TRBD2. The CDR3 contains 14 residues. V was clipped by 6 bases and J by 1 base; unmatched bases: 2. Germline CDR1 is LNHNV and CDR2 is YYDKDF (reference sequence). In DNA, the CDR3 is TGTGCCACCAGTAGACTAGCGGGGTCCTACGAGCAGTACTTC. This encodes CATSRLAGSYEQYF.

V usage is TRBV5-1 and J usage is TRBJ2-1, with a possible D match to TRBD1 (5 bases). V was shortened by 0 bases and J by 3 bases, with 13 bases between the two germline ends. Per the germline V gene, CDR1 is SGHRS and CDR2 is YFSETQ. The CDR3 has 16 residues. The CDR3 bases are TGCGCCAGCAGCTTGGTTGGTGGACATAGCTACAATGAGCAGTTCTTC. Protein: CASSLVGGHSYNEQFF.

This clone has just one count. This chain uses TRBV7-9 with TRBJ1-1; D gene uncertain. CDR1 is SEHNR and CDR2 is FQNEAQ in the germline V gene (reference sequence). V lost 3 bases, J lost 1 base, and 6 bases lay in between. The CDR3 contains 13 residues. CDR3 nucleotides: TGTGCCAGCAGCTTTGGAGCGAACACTGAAGCTTTCTTT. The encoded protein is CASSFGANTEAFF.

The chain employs TRBV11-2 and TRBJ1-3; D is ambiguous. This CDR3 is built from 19 residues. The germline V and J ends were trimmed by 0 bases and 0 bases, with 18 bases remaining between them. Germline CDR1 and CDR2: SGHAT and FQNNGV. CDR3 DNA sequence: TGTGCCAGCAGCTTAGACCTCGGAAGAAGGAGGCTCTCTGGAAACACCATATATTTT. This sequence encodes CASSLDLGRRRLSGNTIYF.

The rearrangement joins TRBV4-3 to TRBJ1-1; TRBD1 aligns across 9 bases. From germline, CDR1 is LGHNA and CDR2 YSLEER. This CDR3 has 19 amino acids. V lost 1 base to trimming and J lost 4 bases; unmatched junction nucleotides: 16. The CDR3 DNA sequence: TGCGCCAGCAGCCAAGTTTATAGGGACAGGGCGGGGGTTAGCACTGAAGCTTTCTTT. It is translated as CASSQVYRDRAGVSTEAFF.

The genes are TRBV25-1 and TRBJ2-7; D is perhaps TRBD2 (6 bases). The V and J ends lost 7 bases and 6 bases respectively, with 10 bases between them. The CDR3 extends over 11 amino acids. Germline V gene data show CDR1 as MGHDK and CDR2 as SYGVNS. The CDR3 nucleotides are TGTGCCAGCACCTGGGGAGGCGAGCAGTACTTC. Encoded protein: CASTWGGEQYF.

This chain links TRBV2 with TRBJ2-7; the match to TRBD2 covers 11 bases. CDR1 and CDR2 from the germline V gene are SNHLY and FYNNEI. With 4 bases clipped from V and 4 bases from J, the junction kept 6 bases outside the gene matches. The CDR3 sequence is 15 residues long. CDR3 sequence reads: CASSVALAGEYEQYF. Here the CDR3 DNA reads TGTGCCAGCAGTGTCGCACTAGCGGGGGAGTACGAGCAGTACTTC. Variable domain in full (rest from reference TRBV2 and TRBJ2-7): EPEVTQTPSHQVTQMGQEVILRCVPISNHLYFYWYRQILGQKVEFLVSFYNNEISEKSEIFDDQFSVERPDGSNFTLKIRSTKLEDSAMYFCASSVALAGEYEQYFGPGTRLTVT.

The chain carries TRBV5-1 and TRBJ2-1, with D hard to call. The CDR3 extends over 13 amino acids. Trimming left V 4 bases short and J 8 bases short, with 13 bases between. Germline V gene sequence: CDR1 SGHRS, CDR2 YFSETQ. The CDR3 DNA reads TGCGCCAGCAGCCCGGTTGTGACGGATGAGCAGTTCTTC. Translating gives CASSPVVTDEQFF.

This clone was counted once. The J gene is TRBJ1-2, the V gene TRBV2; 12 bases agree with TRBD1. CDR3 size: 15 residues. Germline lookup yields CDR1 SNHLY and CDR2 FYNNEI. The ends lost 6 bases at V and 8 bases at J; junction bases unmatched: 10. In DNA form, the CDR3 reads TGTGCCAGCAGGGCTCCGGGACAGGGGGCTGGGGGCTACACCTTC. Translation gives CASRAPGQGAGGYTF.

This clone was recorded a few times. The rearrangement uses TRBV9 and TRBJ2-1; D possibly corresponds to TRBD2 (5 bases). The CDR3 has 14 residues. Germline assignment: CDR1 SGDLS and CDR2 YYNGEE. V shed 0 bases and J shed 6 bases, with 10 bases lying between them. The CDR3 DNA reads as TGTGCCAGCAGCGTAGAGGCTAGCCTCAATGAGCAGTTCTTC. It yields the protein CASSVEASLNEQFF.

The chain employs TRBV6-5 and TRBJ1-1; 8 positions match TRBD1. The junction had 10 bases not matched to a gene; V was cut back by 7 bases and J by 6 bases. There are 14 residues in the CDR3. CDR1 and CDR2 from the germline V gene are MNHEY and SVGAGI. CDR3: CASKGRQGASEAFF. In nucleotides, the CDR3 is TGTGCCAGCAAAGGAAGGCAGGGGGCCTCTGAAGCTTTCTTT.

This clone was observed a handful of times. The chain recombines TRBV5-1 with TRBJ2-5; D is unresolved. The CDR3 contains 13 residues. Trimming shortened V by 1 base and J by 1 base, and 5 bases separated the two germline ends. Germline CDR1 is SGHRS and CDR2 is YFSETQ. CDR3 DNA sequence: TGCGCCAGCAGCTTGCCCAGCCAAGAGACCCAGTACTTC. Its protein is CASSLPSQETQYF. The entire variable domain, with the rest obtained from reference TRBV5-1 and TRBJ2-5, is as follows: KAGVTQTPRYLIKTRGQQVTLSCSPISGHRSVSWYQQTPGQGLQFLFEYFSETQRNKGNFPGRFSGRQFSNSRSEMNVSTLELGDSALYLCASSLPSQETQYFGPGTRLLVL.

The chain joins TRBV5-8 to TRBJ2-6; no definite D call. This CDR3 region has 17 residues. Looked up from germline, CDR1 is SGHTS and CDR2 is YDEGEE. The V gene lost 7 bases and the J gene lost 5 bases, with 22 bases spanning the gap. The CDR3 DNA reads as TGTGCCAGCGATCTGCGTCATCCACAAAGTCGGGCCAACGTCCTGACTTTC. Protein: CASDLRHPQSRANVLTF.

The rearrangement links TRBV7-2 to TRBJ1-2; D is unclear. Trimming took off 3 bases at V and 2 bases at J, with 7 bases between the two ends. This CDR3 is 13 amino acids long. The germline CDR1 and CDR2 sequences are SGHTA and FQGNSA. CDR3 sequence: CASSLGGNYGYTF. The CDR3 DNA sequence: TGTGCCAGCAGCTTGGGTGGAAACTATGGCTACACCTTC. Full variable domain (rest looked up from reference TRBV7-2 and TRBJ1-2): GAGVSQSPSNKVTEKGKDVELRCDPISGHTALYWYRQSLGQGLEFLIYFQGNSAPDKSGLPSDRFSAERTGGSVSTLTIQRTQQEDSAVYLCASSLGGNYGYTFGSGTRLTVV.

This clone has only a few counts. CDR3 nucleotide sequence: TGTGCCAGCAGCTTTGGGGGAGTAGTGGAAAAACTGTTTTTT. Its translation: CASSFGGVVEKLFF. J is TRBJ1-4 and V is TRBV7-6, with D possibly being TRBD1 (5 bases). The V end was cut by 3 bases, the J end by 8 bases, with 13 bases between. This CDR3 region has 14 residues. Per germline, CDR1 SGHVS and CDR2 FNYEAQ.

This rearrangement joins TRBV7-9 to TRBJ2-7; D unclear. Trimming took 2 bases from V and 5 from J, leaving 7 bases between them. CDR3 length: 12 amino acids. CDR1 SEHNR and CDR2 FQNEAQ come from the germline V gene (reference sequence). The CDR3: CASSLTENEQYF. The CDR3 nucleotides are TGTGCCAGCAGCTTAACGGAAAACGAGCAGTACTTC. Together with reference TRBV7-9 and TRBJ2-7, the CDR3 gives the full variable domain: DTGVSQNPRHKITKRGQNVTFRCDPISEHNRLYWYRQTLGQGPEFLTYFQNEAQLEKSRLLSDRFSAERPKGSFSTLEIQRTEQGDSAMYLCASSLTENEQYFGPGTRLTVT.

The chain carries TRBV10-1 and TRBJ2-3, with TRBD1 identical over 8 bases. Germline V gives CDR1 WNHNN, CDR2 SYGVQD (reference sequence). The CDR3 is 14 amino acids. V shed 6 bases and J 0 bases; nucleotides not matched to a gene: 2. CDR3 residues: CASRGQGSTDTQYF. Here the CDR3 DNA reads TGCGCCAGCAGAGGACAGGGCAGCACAGATACGCAGTATTTT.